The next 4 T cell receptor beta chains were all read from a single sample in a study of cytotoxic CD8 clonotypes in ibrutinib-treated CLL. Repertoires were generated with immunoSEQ multiplex PCR, while TCRdb's copy carries only in-frame clones and drops some. In the table there are around 130,000 clones, about 85% of which are singletons. The sequences come from PBMCs, collected after 24 months of ibrutinib treatment. These TCRs come from a human donor with chronic lymphocytic leukemia.

The chain is built from TRBV19 and TRBJ1-1; the D gene is possibly TRBD1 (5 bases). The V and J ends lost 4 bases and 5 bases respectively, with 8 bases between them. The V gene's germline CDR1 is LNHDA and CDR2 SQIVND (reference sequence). The CDR3 runs 12 residues. For the CDR3, the DNA is TGTGCCAGTAGTAGAGGGGAAACTGAAGCTTTCTTT. As protein: CASSRGETEAFF. The full variable domain, rest sourced from reference TRBV19 and TRBJ1-1, is DGGITQSPKYLFRKEGQNVTLSCEQNLNHDAMYWYRQDPGQGLRLIYYSQIVNDFQKGDIAEGYSVSREKKESFPLTVTSAQKNPTAFYLCASSRGETEAFFGQGTRLTVV.

This chain connects TRBV19 to TRBJ1-5, with D unclear. Germline V CDR1 and CDR2: LNHDA, SQIVND (reference sequence). V gave up 3 bases and J gave up 4 bases, with 10 bases separating them. The CDR3 spans 14 residues. The CDR3 region is CASSMMGSNQPQHF. The CDR3 DNA reads TGTGCCAGTAGTATGATGGGCAGTAATCAGCCCCAGCATTTT.

This clone has only one observation. V is TRBV5-6 and J is TRBJ2-7; D gene unclear. CDR3 length equals 12 residues. V was shortened by 2 bases and J by 7 bases, with 10 bases between the two germline ends. Germline V gene sequence: CDR1 SGHDT, CDR2 YYEEEE. The CDR3 DNA sequence: TGTGCCAGCAGCTTAGGGTGGGTTGAGCAGTACTTC. Residues: CASSLGWVEQYF.

This clone occurred a few times. The V gene is TRBV27, the J gene TRBJ1-1; D unresolved. Germline V lookup: CDR1 MNHEY, CDR2 SMNVEV (reference sequence). This CDR3 comprises 14 residues. Trimming took 6 bases from V and 1 from J, leaving 12 bases between them. CDR3 in amino acids: CASSPGVTNTEAFF. CDR3 sequence (DNA): TGTGCCAGCAGCCCCGGAGTCACGAACACTGAAGCTTTCTTT.